This T cell receptor beta chain was captured in a study of T-cell memory formation after mild COVID-19. Whole-study context: The study found TCR clusters largely donor specific.

Study-wide results and limits: Contracting clones localized mainly to CM and EM when CD4+ and mainly to EMRA when CD8+.

TCRdb reprocessed the 5' RACE reads with MiXCR, giving one entry per CDR3 protein. The data show around 200,000 distinct CDR3 sequences, with over 9.5% seen just once and 3% to 4.5% held by the top ten. This clonotype was seen ten or more times. Its antigen remains unidentified. The sample consisted of PBMCs or a T cell subset sorted from them (not recorded which). This sequence was found in a young man who had mild COVID-19 (a few samples of this study predate the infection). Cell type and time point are not known.

CDR3 amino acids: CASSYAGPGRGLFF. CDR3 nucleotide sequence: TGTGCCAGCAGTTACGCGGGACCGGGAAGGGGACTGTTTTTT. This chain connects TRBV6-5 to TRBJ1-4; a possible D gene is TRBD1 (5 bases). Germline lookup yields CDR1 MNHEY and CDR2 SVGAGI. The CDR3 extends over 14 amino acids. V lost 2 bases and J 13 bases, leaving 17 bases between the germline ends.